Below, one T cell receptor (beta chain) is given with its context. The antigen remains unidentified. This specimen belongs to a study of beta chain features in type 1 diabetes. Points from the study as a whole: A moderate, significant TCRB CDR3 shortening appeared in type 1 diabetes across four CD4+ subsets.

Over 95% purity was reached by all sorted populations. CDR3 length: 16 amino acids. Germline lookup yields CDR1 MDHEN and CDR2 SYDVKM. Germline trimming cut 3 bases from V and 5 bases from J; bases unmatched to any gene: 11. Expressed TCRB transcripts were sequenced after all isolated RNA was converted to cDNA. Some clones are missing from TCRdb's copy, which holds only in-frame ones; the method was immunoSEQ multiplex PCR. This repertoire shows 50,000 or so clones, over 40% found once; its top ten account for 1.4% to 1.5%. Sequenced sample: Tregs from blood. This sequence was found in a man aged 25 to 45 with type 1 diabetes. This sequence joins TRBV28 and TRBJ1-2; 8 bases are shared with TRBD1. Here the CDR3 DNA reads TGTGCCAGCAGTTTGTTGGCTGGGCAGGGGGCATATGGCTACACCTTC. It encodes CASSLLAGQGAYGYTF.